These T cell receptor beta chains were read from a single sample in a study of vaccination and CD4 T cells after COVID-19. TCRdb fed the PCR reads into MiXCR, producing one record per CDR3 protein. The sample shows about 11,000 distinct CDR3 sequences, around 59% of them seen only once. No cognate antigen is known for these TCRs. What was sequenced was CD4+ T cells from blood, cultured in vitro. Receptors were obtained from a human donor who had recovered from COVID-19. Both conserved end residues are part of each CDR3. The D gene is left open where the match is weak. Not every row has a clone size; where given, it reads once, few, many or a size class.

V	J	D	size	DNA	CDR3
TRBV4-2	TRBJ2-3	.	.	TGTGCCAGCAGCCAAGAGTTTGGCCCCAGCGGGGATACGCAGTATTTT	CASSQEFGPSGDTQYF
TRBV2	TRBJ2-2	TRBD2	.	TGTGCCAGCAGTTACCTAGCGGTCGGCAGCACCGGGGAGCTGTTTTTT	CASSYLAVGSTGELFF
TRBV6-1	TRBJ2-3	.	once	TGTGCCAGCAATCTGGCCAGCATGGATACGCAGTATTTT	CASNLASMDTQYF
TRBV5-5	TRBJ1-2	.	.	TGTGCCAGCAGCTTGGACTTCGGTTGGCAGGGCCTAGGTGGCTACACCTTC	CASSLDFGWQGLGGYTF
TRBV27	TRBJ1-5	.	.	TGTGCCAGCAGCGGACAGTCCAATCAGCCCCAGCATTTT	CASSGQSNQPQHF
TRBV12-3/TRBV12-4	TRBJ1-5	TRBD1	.	TGTGCCAGCCGGGCTCAGGGGGCGAATCAGCCCCAGCATTTT	CASRAQGANQPQHF
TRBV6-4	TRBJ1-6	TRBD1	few	TGTGCCAGCAGTGACTCGACAGGGGGTGGCAATTCACCCCTCCACTTT	CASSDSTGGGNSPLHF
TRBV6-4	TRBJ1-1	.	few	TGTGCCAGCACCCGGGAGTATTGGAACACTGAAGCTTTCTTT	CASTREYWNTEAFF
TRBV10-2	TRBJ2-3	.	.	TGCGCCAGCATTCGCCGGGACCCCGATGAAGATACGCAGTATTTT	CASIRRDPDEDTQYF
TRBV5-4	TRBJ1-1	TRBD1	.	TGTGCCAGCAGCTTGACAGCCGGGACAGGGCCTTTCTTT	CASSLTAGTGPFF
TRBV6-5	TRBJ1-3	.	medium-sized	TGTGCCAGCAGTTACAACGGGGGGCCTGGAAACACCATATATTTT	CASSYNGGPGNTIYF
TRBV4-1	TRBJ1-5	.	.	TGCGCCAGCAGCCACTTGACAGGTAGCGGGGTTCAGCCCCAGCATTTT	CASSHLTGSGVQPQHF
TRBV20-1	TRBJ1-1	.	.	TGCAGTGCTTTGGGGCCAGGCCAGGGGAACACTGAAGCTTTCTTT	CSALGPGQGNTEAFF
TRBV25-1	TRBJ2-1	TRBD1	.	TGTGCCAGCAGTGGCGGACAGGGGGGTTTCAATGAGCAGTTCTTC	CASSGGQGGFNEQFF
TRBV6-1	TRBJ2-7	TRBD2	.	TGTGCCAGCTGGGACTATTCGGGGTTCTCCTACGAGCAGTACTTC	CASWDYSGFSYEQYF
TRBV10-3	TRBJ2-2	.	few	TGTGCCATCAGTGGGGCGGGGACAACCGGGGAGCTGTTTTTT	CAISGAGTTGELFF
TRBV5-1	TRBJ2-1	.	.	TGCGCCAGCAGCTTGACAGGGAGGAACATGGGTTGGAATGAGCAGTTCTTC	CASSLTGRNMGWNEQFF
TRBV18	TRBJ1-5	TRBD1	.	TGTGCCAGCTCCTGGACAGGGGGCGCATCTCAGCCCCAGCATTTT	CASSWTGGASQPQHF
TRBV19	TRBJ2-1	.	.	TGTGCCACGGGACGATCCGGGACGGAGAACAATGAGCAGTTCTTC	CATGRSGTENNEQFF
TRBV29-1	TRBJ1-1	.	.	TGCAGCGTTGCCTTTATAGGAACTGAAGCTTTCTTT	CSVAFIGTEAFF
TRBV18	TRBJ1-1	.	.	TGTGCCAGCTCACCGAACGACAGGAACACTGAAGCTTTCTTT	CASSPNDRNTEAFF
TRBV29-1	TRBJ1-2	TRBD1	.	TGCAGCGCCCGACAGGGGGCGTCATATGGCTACACCTTC	CSARQGASYGYTF
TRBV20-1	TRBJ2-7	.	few	TGCAGTGCTAGAGGGATGAGCTCCTACGAGCAGTACTTC	CSARGMSSYEQYF
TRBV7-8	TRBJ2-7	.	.	TGTGCCAGCAGCTTAGTTCGGAACGGCCCCTACGAGCAGTACTTC	CASSLVRNGPYEQYF
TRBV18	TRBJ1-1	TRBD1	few	TGTGCCAGCTCACTAGGACAGGGGAACACTGAAGCTTTCTTT	CASSLGQGNTEAFF
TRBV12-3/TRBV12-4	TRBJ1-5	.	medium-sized	TGTGCCAGCAGTTTCAGTTTAGGGATAGGTCAGCCCCAGCATTTT	CASSFSLGIGQPQHF
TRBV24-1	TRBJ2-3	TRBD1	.	TGTGCCACCAGGGACAGGGGGCGAGGAACAGATACGCAGTATTTT	CATRDRGRGTDTQYF
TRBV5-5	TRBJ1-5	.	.	TGTGCCAGCAGCTTGGGCGGGCCTTATAGCAATCAGCCCCAGCATTTT	CASSLGGPYSNQPQHF
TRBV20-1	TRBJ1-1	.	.	TGCAGTGCTAGAGATCGGGGTACTGGCACTGAAGCTTTCTTT	CSARDRGTGTEAFF
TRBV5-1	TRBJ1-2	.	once	TGCGCCAGCAGCTTGGGCAGTAGAGTTTGGGATGGCTACACCTTC	CASSLGSRVWDGYTF
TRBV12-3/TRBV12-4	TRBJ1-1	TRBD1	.	TGTGCCAGCAGTTTCTCAGGACAGGGCACTGAAGCTTTCTTT	CASSFSGQGTEAFF
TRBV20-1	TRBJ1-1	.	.	TGCAGTGCCAAGAGGGGCGGGGGTGCCACTGAAGCTTTCTTT	CSAKRGGGATEAFF
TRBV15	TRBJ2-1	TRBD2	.	TGTGCCACCAGCAAAGACGGGAGCGGGAGGGCCAATGAGCAGTTCTTC	CATSKDGSGRANEQFF
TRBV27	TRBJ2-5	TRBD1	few	TGTGCCAGCAGCGGGGACAGGGGTAAGGCCCAGTACTTC	CASSGDRGKAQYF
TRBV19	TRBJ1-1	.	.	TGTGCCAGTAGTAAACGCAAGGACACTGAAGCTTTCTTT	CASSKRKDTEAFF
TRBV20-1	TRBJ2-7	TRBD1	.	TGCAGTGCTTACACCGGGACAGGGAACTACGAGCAGTACTTC	CSAYTGTGNYEQYF
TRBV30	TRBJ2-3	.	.	TGTGCCTCCCACCCCTCGGGGAGCCCAGATACGCAGTATTTT	CASHPSGSPDTQYF
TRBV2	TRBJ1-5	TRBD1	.	TGTGCCAGCAGTGAATGGGGACAGCAGCCCCAGCATTTT	CASSEWGQQPQHF
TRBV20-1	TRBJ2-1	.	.	TGCAGTGCTAGAAGCGGCGCTAGAACGGCCTACAATGAGCAGTTCTTC	CSARSGARTAYNEQFF
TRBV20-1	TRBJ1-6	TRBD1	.	TGCAGTGCTAGAGAATGGGGCAGGGGGAGCTCCTATAATTCACCCCTCCACTTT	CSAREWGRGSSYNSPLHF
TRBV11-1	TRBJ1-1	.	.	TGTGCCAGCAGGGGCCGGCGGGGGCGTTTGAACACTGAAGCTTTCTTT	CASRGRRGRLNTEAFF
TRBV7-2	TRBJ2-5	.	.	TGTGCCAGCAGCTTAGCGCTCGTAAGGGGGCAAGAGACCCAGTACTTC	CASSLALVRGQETQYF
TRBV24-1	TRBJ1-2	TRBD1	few	TGTGCCACCAGTTTGGGACAGGGTCGGGGCTACACCTTC	CATSLGQGRGYTF
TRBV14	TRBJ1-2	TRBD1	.	TGTGCCAGCAGCGTCCAAAGGACAGGATCTGGCTACACCTTC	CASSVQRTGSGYTF
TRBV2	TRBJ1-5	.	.	TGTGCCAGCAGTGGGGGGGTGCGCAATCAGCCCCAGCATTTT	CASSGGVRNQPQHF
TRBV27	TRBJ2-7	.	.	TGTGCCAGCAGTTTATCCAGAACCTACGAGCAGTACTTC	CASSLSRTYEQYF